The next 3 T cell receptor beta chains were all read from a single sample in a study of radiotherapy plus CTLA-4 blockade in lung cancer. TCRdb keeps only in-frame clones here, not all; method: immunoSEQ multiplex PCR. The sample carries around 91,000 clones, 88% recorded once. The specimen comprised peripheral blood, sampled from a patient treated with radiotherapy plus ipilimumab. These receptors came from a human donor with non-small cell lung cancer that progressed on radiotherapy plus ipilimumab.

The rearrangement links TRBV19 to TRBJ2-2; D is uncertain. V was pared by 4 bases and J by 3 bases, with 12 bases between. The CDR3 totals 15 residues. Germline CDR1 LNHDA, CDR2 SQIVND (reference sequence). CDR3 amino acids: CASSNIGSYTGELFF. In DNA, the CDR3 is TGTGCCAGTAGTAATATTGGCTCCTACACCGGGGAGCTGTTTTTT.

The chain joins TRBV19 to TRBJ2-7; D is ambiguous. Germline CDR1 reads LNHDA; CDR2 reads SQIVND (reference sequence). This CDR3 has 13 amino acids. V shed 0 bases and J shed 6 bases, with 9 bases lying between them. CDR3 DNA sequence: TGTGCCAGTAGTATAGACCAGGACGGCGAGCAGTACTTC. Encoded protein: CASSIDQDGEQYF.

This chain connects TRBV7-2 to TRBJ2-4; 7 nucleotides align to TRBD1. Germline V gives CDR1 SGHTA, CDR2 FQGNSA. Trimming took 1 base from V and 0 from J; bases not matched to a gene: 6. The CDR3 runs 17 residues. The DNA for the CDR3 is TGTGCCAGCAGCTTAGAAGGGACAGATCTAGCCAAAAACATTCAGTACTTC. Amino acids: CASSLEGTDLAKNIQYF. Using reference TRBV7-2 and TRBJ2-4 for the parts outside the CDR3, the full variable domain is GAGVSQSPSNKVTEKGKDVELRCDPISGHTALYWYRQSLGQGLEFLIYFQGNSAPDKSGLPSDRFSAERTGGSVSTLTIQRTQQEDSAVYLCASSLEGTDLAKNIQYFGAGTRLSVL.